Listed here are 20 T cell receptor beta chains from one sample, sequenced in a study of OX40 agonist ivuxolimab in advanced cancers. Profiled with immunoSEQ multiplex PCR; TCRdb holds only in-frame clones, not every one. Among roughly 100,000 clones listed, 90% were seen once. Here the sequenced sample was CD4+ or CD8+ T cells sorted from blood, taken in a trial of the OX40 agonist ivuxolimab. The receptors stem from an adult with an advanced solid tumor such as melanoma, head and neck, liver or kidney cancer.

The CDR3 sequence: CASSLTAPGAVNTEAFF. In DNA form, the CDR3 reads TGTGCCAGCTCATTAACGGCTCCCGGGGCGGTGAACACTGAAGCTTTCTTT. The rearrangement links TRBV18 to TRBJ1-1, with D possibly TRBD1 on 5 matching bases. CDR3 size: 17 residues. Trimming shortened V by 5 bases and J by 0 bases, and 19 bases separated the two germline ends. Germline V gives CDR1 KGHSH, CDR2 LQKENI.

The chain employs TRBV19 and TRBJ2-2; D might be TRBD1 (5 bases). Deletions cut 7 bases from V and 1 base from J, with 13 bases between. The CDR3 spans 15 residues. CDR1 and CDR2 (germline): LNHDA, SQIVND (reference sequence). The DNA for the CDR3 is TGTGCCAGTATTCCCGGGCAGGGGAACACCGGGGAGCTGTTTTTT. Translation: CASIPGQGNTGELFF. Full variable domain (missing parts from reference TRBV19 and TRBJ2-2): DGGITQSPKYLFRKEGQNVTLSCEQNLNHDAMYWYRQDPGQGLRLIYYSQIVNDFQKGDIAEGYSVSREKKESFPLTVTSAQKNPTAFYLCASIPGQGNTGELFFGEGSRLTVL.

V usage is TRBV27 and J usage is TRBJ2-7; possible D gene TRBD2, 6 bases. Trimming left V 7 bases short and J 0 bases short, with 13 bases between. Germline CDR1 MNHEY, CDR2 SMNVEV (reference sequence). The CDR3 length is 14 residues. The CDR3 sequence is CASIFGEDSYEQYF. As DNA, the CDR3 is TGTGCCAGCATATTCGGGGAGGACTCCTACGAGCAGTACTTC.

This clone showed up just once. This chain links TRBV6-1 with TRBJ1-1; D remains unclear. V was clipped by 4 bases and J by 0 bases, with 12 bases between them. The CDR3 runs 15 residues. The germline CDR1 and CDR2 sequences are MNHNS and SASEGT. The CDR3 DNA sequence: TGTGCCAGCAGTGTCGGTGCATTTATGAACACTGAAGCTTTCTTT. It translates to CASSVGAFMNTEAFF.

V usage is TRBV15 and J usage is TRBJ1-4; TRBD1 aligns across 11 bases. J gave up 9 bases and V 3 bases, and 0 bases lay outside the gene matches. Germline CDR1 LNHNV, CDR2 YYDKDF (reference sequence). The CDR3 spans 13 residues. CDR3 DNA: TGTGCCACCAGCAGGGACAGGGGGCAAAAACTGTTTTTT. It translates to CATSRDRGQKLFF.

This CDR3 reads CASSLGTGKGYTF. The CDR3 nucleotides are TGCGCCAGCAGCTTGGGTACAGGGAAGGGCTACACCTTC. The chain links TRBV5-1 to TRBJ1-2, with D possibly being TRBD1 (6 bases). Germline values: CDR1 SGHRS, CDR2 YFSETQ. The CDR3 contains 13 residues. Trimming removed 0 bases at V and 8 bases at J, with 11 bases between.

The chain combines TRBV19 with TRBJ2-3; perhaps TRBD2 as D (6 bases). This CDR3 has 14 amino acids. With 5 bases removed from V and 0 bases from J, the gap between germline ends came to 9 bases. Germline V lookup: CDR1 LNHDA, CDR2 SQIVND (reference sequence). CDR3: CASSFGTSTDTQYF. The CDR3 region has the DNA TGTGCCAGTAGTTTTGGGACTAGCACAGATACGCAGTATTTT.

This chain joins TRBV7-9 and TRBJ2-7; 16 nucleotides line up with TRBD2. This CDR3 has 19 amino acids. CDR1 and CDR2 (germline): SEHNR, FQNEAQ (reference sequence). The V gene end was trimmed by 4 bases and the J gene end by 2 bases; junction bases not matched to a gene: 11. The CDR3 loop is CASSSGTSGGAVSPYEQYF. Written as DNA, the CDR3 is TGTGCCAGCAGCTCCGGGACTAGCGGGGGGGCCGTCTCCCCCTACGAGCAGTACTTC.

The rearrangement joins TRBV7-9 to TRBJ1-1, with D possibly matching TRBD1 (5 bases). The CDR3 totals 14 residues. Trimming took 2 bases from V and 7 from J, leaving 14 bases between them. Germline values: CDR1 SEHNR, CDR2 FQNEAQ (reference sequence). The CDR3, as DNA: TGTGCCAGCAGCTTACCTCAGGGAAGGGGTGAAGCTTTCTTT. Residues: CASSLPQGRGEAFF.

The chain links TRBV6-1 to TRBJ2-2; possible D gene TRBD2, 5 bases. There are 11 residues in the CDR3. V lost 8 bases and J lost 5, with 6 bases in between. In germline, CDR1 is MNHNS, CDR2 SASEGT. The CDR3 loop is CASGLTGELFF. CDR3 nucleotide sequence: TGTGCCAGCGGACTTACCGGGGAGCTGTTTTTT.

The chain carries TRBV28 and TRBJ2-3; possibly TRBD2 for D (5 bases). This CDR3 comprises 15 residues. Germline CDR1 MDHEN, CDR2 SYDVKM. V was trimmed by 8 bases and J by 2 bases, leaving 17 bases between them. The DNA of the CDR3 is TGTGCCAGCGAGGGCCAACCTTGGATCACAGATACGCAGTATTTT. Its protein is CASEGQPWITDTQYF.

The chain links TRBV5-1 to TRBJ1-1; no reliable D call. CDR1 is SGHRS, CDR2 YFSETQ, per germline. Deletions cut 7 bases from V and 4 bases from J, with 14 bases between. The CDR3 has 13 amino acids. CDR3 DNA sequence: TGCGCCAGCTCCCTCGTCGGGCTCACTGAAGCTTTCTTT. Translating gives CASSLVGLTEAFF.

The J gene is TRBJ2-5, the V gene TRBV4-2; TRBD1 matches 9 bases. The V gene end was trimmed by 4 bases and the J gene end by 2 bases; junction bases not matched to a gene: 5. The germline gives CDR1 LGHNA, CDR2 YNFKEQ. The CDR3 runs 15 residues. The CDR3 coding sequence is TGTGCCAGCAGCCTCCGGGACAGGGCACAAGAGACCCAGTACTTC. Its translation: CASSLRDRAQETQYF.

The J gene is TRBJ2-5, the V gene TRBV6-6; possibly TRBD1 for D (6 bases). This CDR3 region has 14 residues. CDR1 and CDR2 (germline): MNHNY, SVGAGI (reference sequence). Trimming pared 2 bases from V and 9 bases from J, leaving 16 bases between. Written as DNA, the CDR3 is TGTGCCAGCAGTTACCGCGCAGGGGACGTGGCCCAGTACTTC. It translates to CASSYRAGDVAQYF.

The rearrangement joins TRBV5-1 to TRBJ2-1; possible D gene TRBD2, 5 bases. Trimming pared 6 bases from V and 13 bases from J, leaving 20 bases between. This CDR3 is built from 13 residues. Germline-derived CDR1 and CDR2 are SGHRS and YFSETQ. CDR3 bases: TGCGCCAGCAAGGTCGACTTAACGGGGTCCCAGTTCTTC. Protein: CASKVDLTGSQFF.

The CDR3 nucleotides read TGTGCCAGCAGTCGAAGGGCAGTCACCGGGGAGCTGTTTTTT. Translated, it gives CASSRRAVTGELFF. The rearrangement links TRBV27 to TRBJ2-2; no clear D. The CDR3 has 14 amino acids. Germline values: CDR1 MNHEY, CDR2 SMNVEV (reference sequence). Trimming stripped 5 bases from V and 4 bases from J, with 11 bases between.

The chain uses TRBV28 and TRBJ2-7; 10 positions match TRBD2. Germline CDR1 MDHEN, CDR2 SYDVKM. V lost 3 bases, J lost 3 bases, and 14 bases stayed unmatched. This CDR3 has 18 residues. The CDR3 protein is CASSLNPGTSARGYEQYF. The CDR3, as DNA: TGTGCCAGCAGTTTGAATCCCGGGACTAGCGCCCGGGGCTACGAGCAGTACTTC.

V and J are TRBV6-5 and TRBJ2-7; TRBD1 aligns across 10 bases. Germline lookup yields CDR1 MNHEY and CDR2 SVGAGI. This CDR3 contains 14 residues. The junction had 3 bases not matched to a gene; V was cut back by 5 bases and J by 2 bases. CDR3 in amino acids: CASSRGQGAYEQYF. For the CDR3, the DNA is TGTGCCAGCAGTCGAGGACAGGGGGCCTACGAGCAGTACTTC.

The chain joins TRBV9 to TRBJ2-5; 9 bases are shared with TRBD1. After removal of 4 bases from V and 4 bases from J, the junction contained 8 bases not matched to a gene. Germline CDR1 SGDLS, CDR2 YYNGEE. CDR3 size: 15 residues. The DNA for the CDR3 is TGTGCCAGCAGCAGAGGGACAGGGTGGGGAGAGACCCAGTACTTC. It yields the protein CASSRGTGWGETQYF.

CDR3 nucleotide sequence: TGTGCCAGCAAAAGACAGGGGAGCTCCTACAATGAGCAGTTCTTC. Translating it yields CASKRQGSSYNEQFF. V and J are TRBV28 and TRBJ2-1, with TRBD1 matching 8 bases. The trim removed 7 bases at V and 0 bases at J, leaving 5 bases unmatched. Germline CDR1 MDHEN, CDR2 SYDVKM. The CDR3 length is 15 residues.